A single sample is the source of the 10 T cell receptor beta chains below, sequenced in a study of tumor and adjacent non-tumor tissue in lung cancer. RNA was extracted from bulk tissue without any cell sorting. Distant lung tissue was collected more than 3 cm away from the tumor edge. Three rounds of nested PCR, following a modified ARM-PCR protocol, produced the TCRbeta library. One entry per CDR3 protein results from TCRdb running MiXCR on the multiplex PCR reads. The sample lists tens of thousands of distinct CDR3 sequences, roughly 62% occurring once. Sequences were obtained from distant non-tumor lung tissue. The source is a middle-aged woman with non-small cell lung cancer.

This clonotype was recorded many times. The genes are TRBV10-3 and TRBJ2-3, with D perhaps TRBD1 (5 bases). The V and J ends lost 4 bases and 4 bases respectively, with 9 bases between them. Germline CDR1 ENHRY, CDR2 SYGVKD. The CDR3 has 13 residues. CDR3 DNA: TGTGCCATCAGTGGACAGAGGCCAGATACGCAGTATTTT. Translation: CAISGQRPDTQYF.

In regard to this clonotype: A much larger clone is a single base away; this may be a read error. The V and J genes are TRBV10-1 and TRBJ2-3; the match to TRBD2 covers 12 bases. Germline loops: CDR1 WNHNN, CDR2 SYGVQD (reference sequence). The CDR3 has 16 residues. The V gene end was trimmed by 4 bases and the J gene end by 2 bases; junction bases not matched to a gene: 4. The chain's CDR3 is CASSGGLAGSTDTQYF. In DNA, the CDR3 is TGCGCCAGCAGTGGCGGACTAGCGGGGTCCACAGATACGCAGTATTTT.

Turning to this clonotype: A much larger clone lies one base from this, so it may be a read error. The CDR3 nucleotides are TGCGCCAGCAGCTTTTTCTCCGGGACTGGCGGAGGGCCTCAGTACTTC. As protein: CASSFFSGTGGGPQYF. This chain links TRBV5-1 with TRBJ2-7, with a weak D call TRBD2 (6 bases). Germline V CDR1 and CDR2: SGHRS, YFSETQ. The V gene lost 2 bases and the J gene lost 10 bases, with 25 bases spanning the gap. This CDR3 is 16 amino acids long.

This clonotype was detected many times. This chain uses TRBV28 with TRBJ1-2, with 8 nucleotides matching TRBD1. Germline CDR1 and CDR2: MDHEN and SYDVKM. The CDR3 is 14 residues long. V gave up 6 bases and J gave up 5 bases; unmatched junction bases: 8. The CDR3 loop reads CASSTTGVGYGYTF. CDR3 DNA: TGTGCCAGCAGCACGACAGGGGTCGGATATGGCTACACCTTC.

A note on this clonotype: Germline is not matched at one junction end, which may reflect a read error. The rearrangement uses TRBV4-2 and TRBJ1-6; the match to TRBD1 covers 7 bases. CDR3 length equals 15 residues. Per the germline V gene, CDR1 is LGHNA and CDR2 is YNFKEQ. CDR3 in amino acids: CANSQDRDSYSPLHF. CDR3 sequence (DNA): TGTGCCAACAGCCAAGACCGGGACAGCTATTCACCCCTCCACTTT.

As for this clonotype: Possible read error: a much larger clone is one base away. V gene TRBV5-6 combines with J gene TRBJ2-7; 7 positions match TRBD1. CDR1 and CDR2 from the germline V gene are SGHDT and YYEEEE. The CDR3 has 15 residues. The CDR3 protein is CASSFTGVLSNEQYF. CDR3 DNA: TGTGCCAGCAGCTTTACAGGGGTCCTCTCCAACGAGCAGTACTTC.

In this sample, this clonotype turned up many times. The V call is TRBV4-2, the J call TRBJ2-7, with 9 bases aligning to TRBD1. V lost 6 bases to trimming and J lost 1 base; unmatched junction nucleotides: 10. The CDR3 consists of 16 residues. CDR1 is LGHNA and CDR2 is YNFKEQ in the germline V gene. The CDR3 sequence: CASRGPSGTGSYEQYF. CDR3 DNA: TGTGCCAGCAGAGGGCCGTCTGGGACAGGGTCCTACGAGCAGTACTTC.

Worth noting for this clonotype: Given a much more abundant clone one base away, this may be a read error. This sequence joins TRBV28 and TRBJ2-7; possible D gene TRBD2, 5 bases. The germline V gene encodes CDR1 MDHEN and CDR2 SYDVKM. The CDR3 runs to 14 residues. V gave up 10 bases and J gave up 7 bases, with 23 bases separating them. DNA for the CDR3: TGTGCCACCAAGGGAGCGCGAGGGCCGGAAGAGCAGTACTTC. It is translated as CATKGARGPEEQYF.

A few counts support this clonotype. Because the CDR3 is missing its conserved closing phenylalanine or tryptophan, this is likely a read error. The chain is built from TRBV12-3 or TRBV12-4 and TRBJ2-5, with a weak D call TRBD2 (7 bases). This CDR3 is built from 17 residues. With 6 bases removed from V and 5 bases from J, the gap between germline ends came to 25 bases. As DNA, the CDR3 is TGTGCCAGCAGCTCAAGCAGGTTGGGGGGGCGCGTGGAGACCCAGTACTCC. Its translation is CASSSSRLGGRVETQYS.

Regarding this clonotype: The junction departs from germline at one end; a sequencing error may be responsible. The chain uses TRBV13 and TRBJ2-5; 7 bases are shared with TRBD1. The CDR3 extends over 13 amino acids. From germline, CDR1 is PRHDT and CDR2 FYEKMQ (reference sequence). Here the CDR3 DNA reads TGTGCCAGCAGCTTGGACAGGATTGGGAACCAGTGCTTC. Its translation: CASSLDRIGNQCF.